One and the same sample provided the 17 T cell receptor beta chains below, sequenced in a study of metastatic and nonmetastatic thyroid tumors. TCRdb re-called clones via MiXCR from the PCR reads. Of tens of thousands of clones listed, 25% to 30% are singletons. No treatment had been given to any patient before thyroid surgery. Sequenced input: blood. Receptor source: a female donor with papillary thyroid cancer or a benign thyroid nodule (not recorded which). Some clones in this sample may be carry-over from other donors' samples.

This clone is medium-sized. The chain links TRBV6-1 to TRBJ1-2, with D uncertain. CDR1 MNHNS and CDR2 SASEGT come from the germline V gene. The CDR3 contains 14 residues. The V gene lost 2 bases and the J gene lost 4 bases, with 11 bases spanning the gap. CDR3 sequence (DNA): TGTGCCAGCAGTGAAATGATGGGTCCCTATGGCTACACCTTC. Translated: CASSEMMGPYGYTF.

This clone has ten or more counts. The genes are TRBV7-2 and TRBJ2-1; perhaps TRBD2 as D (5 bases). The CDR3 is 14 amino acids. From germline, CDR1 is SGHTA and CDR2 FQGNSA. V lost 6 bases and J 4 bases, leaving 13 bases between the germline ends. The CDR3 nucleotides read TGTGCCAGCAGGATTCTAGCCCAATACAATGAGCAGTTCTTC. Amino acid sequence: CASRILAQYNEQFF.

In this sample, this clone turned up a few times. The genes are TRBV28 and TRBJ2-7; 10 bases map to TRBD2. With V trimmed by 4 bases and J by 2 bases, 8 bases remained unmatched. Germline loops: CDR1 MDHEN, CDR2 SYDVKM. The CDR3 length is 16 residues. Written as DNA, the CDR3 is TGTGCCAGCAGTTCCTCGACTAGCGGGTTGACCTACGAGCAGTACTTC. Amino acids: CASSSSTSGLTYEQYF.

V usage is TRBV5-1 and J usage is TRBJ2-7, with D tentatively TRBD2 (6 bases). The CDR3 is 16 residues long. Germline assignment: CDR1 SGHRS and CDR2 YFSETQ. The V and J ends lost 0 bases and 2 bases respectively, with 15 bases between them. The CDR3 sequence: CASSLAGGTLTYEQYF. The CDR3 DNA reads TGCGCCAGCAGCTTGGCTGGAGGGACCCTAACCTACGAGCAGTACTTC.

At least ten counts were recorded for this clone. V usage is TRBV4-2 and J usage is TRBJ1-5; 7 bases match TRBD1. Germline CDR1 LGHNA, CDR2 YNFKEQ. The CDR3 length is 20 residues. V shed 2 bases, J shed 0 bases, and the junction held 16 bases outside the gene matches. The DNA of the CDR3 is TGTGCCAGCAGCCAATGGCGGGACAGAATTATTTCCATTAGCAATCAGCCCCAGCATTTT. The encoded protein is CASSQWRDRIISISNQPQHF.

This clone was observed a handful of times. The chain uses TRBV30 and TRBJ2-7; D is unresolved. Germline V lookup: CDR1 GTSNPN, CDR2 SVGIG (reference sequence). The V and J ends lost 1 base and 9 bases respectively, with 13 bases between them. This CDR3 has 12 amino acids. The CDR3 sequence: CAWSENRVGQYF. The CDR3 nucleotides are TGTGCCTGGAGTGAGAACCGAGTTGGGCAGTACTTC.

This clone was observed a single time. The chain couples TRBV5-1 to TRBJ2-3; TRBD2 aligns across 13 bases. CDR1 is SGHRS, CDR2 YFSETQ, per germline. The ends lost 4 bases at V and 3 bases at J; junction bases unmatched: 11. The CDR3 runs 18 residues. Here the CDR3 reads CASSTGTSGDYLTDTQYF. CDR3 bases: TGCGCCAGCAGCACCGGGACTAGCGGGGATTATTTGACAGATACGCAGTATTTT.

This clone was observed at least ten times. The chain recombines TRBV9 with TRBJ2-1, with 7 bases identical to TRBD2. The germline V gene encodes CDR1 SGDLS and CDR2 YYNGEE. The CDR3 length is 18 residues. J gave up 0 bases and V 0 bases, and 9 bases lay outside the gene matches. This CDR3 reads CASSVANWIAGSYNEQFF. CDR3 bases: TGTGCCAGCAGCGTAGCTAATTGGATAGCGGGCTCCTACAATGAGCAGTTCTTC.

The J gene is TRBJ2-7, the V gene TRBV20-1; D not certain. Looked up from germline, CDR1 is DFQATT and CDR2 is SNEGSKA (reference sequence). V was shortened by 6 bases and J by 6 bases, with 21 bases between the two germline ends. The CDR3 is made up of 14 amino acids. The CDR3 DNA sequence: TGCAGTGCCCGTGGGTCTAGTGGGCTCCCCGAGCAGTACTTC. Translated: CSARGSSGLPEQYF.

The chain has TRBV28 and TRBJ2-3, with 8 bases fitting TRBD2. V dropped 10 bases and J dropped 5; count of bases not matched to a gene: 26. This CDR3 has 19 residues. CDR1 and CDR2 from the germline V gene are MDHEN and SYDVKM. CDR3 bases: TGTGCCATCAGCCACTTAGTTTATGCGGGGCGGGAGGCAGGAGATACGCAGTATTTT. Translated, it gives CAISHLVYAGREAGDTQYF.

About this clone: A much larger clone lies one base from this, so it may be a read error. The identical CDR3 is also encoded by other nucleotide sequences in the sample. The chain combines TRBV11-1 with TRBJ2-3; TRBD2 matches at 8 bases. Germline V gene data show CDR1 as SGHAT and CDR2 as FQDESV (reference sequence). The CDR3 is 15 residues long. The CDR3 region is CASSYGTSGTDTQYF. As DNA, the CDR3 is TGTGCCAGCAGCTACGGGACTAGTGGTACAGACACGCAGTATTTT.

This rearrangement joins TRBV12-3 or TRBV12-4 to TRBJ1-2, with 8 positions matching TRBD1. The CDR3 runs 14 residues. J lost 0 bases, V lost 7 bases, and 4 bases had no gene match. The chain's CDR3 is CASTATGANYGYTF. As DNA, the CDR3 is TGTGCCAGCACCGCGACAGGGGCTAACTATGGCTACACCTTC.

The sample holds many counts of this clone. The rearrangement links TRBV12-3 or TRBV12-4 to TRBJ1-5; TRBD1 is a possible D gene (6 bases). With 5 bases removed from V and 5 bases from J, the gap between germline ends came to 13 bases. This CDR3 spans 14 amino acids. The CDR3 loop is CASSVGGPDQPQHF. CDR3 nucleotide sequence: TGTGCCAGCAGTGTCGGGGGGCCCGATCAGCCCCAGCATTTT.

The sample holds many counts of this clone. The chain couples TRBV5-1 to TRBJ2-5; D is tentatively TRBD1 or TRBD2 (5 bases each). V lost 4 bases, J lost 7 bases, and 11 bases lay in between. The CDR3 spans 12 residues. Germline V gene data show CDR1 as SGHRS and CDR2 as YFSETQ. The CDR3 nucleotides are TGCGCCAGCAGCGATACTGGGGGGACCCAGTACTTC. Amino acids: CASSDTGGTQYF.

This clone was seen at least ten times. The CDR3 spells CASSQRSGIPKAFF. The CDR3 region has the DNA TGTGCCAGCAGCCAAAGATCTGGGATTCCGAAAGCTTTCTTT. The genes are TRBV14 and TRBJ1-1; D is unclear. Trimming took 2 bases from V and 9 from J, leaving 16 bases between them. The CDR3 has 14 amino acids. CDR1 and CDR2 from the germline V gene are SGHDN and FVKESK.

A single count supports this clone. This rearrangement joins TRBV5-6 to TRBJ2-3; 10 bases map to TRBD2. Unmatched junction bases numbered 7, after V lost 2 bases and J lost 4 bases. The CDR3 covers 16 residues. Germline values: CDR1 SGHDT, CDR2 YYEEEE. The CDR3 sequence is CASSFASGRGADTQYF. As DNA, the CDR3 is TGTGCCAGCAGCTTCGCTAGCGGGAGAGGTGCAGATACGCAGTATTTT.

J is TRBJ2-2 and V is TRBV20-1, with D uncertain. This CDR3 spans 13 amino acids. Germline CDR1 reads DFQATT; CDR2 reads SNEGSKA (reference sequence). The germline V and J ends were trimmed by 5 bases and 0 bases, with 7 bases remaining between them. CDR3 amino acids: CSADGSNTGELFF. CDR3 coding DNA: TGCAGTGCTGACGGGTCGAACACCGGGGAGCTGTTTTTT.